These T cell receptor beta chains were read from a single sample in a study of control samples from healthy donors and cancer patients. The table came from immunoSEQ multiplex PCR; TCRdb's copy has only in-frame clones and leaves some out. The sample holds around 14,000 clones; approximately 75% are singletons and the top ten take over 15%. The material sequenced was formalin-fixed, paraffin-embedded tissue. The source of these receptors is a female donor with lung cancer. CDR3s include the opening cysteine and the closing phenylalanine or tryptophan. A D gene is named only where the DNA matches it firmly. Only some rows state a clone size, as once, few, many or a class for expanded clones.

TRBJ1-2	NA	TRBD1	TRBV4-1	TGCGCCAGCAGCCACCGGACAGGGAACTATGGCTACACCTTC	CASSHRTGNYGYTF
TRBJ2-5	once	NA	TRBV7-8	TGTGCCAGCAGCTTAGCGAGCTGGTCAGGACGAGAGACCCAGTACTTC	CASSLASWSGRETQYF
TRBJ1-2	NA	TRBD1	TRBV4-3	TGCGCCAGCAGCCCCACTGGGACAGGGGACTATGGCTACACCTTC	CASSPTGTGDYGYTF
TRBJ1-1	NA	NA	TRBV18	TGTGCCAGCTCACCAGTCGACAGGGAAGCTTTCTTT	CASSPVDREAFF
TRBJ1-4	NA	NA	TRBV7-9	TGTGCCAGCAGGGTAGGGGGAACTAATGAAAAACTGTTTTTT	CASRVGGTNEKLFF
TRBJ2-3	NA	TRBD1	TRBV5-1	TGCGCCAGCAGCGACCTCACCACAGGGGGCTTTTCAGATACGCAGTATTTT	CASSDLTTGGFSDTQYF
TRBJ2-1	NA	TRBD2	TRBV4-2	TGTGCCAGCAGCCAAGGAGCGGGAGCCTCCTACAATGAGCAGTTCTTC	CASSQGAGASYNEQFF
TRBJ2-1	NA	NA	TRBV5-1	TGCGCCAGCAGCTCGTCCATCGATCCCCCCGGCTTGGGGGAGCAGTTCTTC	CASSSSIDPPGLGEQFF
TRBJ1-4	NA	NA	TRBV29-1	TGCAGCGGGTTGCTGGGAGGTGGAAAACTGTTTTTT	CSGLLGGGKLFF
TRBJ1-1	NA	NA	TRBV29-1	TGCAGCGTCGTGAAACAGTCTAACACTGAAGCTTTCTTT	CSVVKQSNTEAFF
TRBJ2-1	NA	TRBD2	TRBV30	TGTGCCTGGAGTGTCGGTAGCGGGGGGAACAATGAGCAGTTCTTC	CAWSVGSGGNNEQFF
TRBJ2-1	NA	NA	TRBV12-3/TRBV12-4	TGTGCCAGCAGTTTAGGACCTTACAATGAGCAGTTCTTC	CASSLGPYNEQFF
TRBJ2-6	NA	NA	TRBV29-1	TGCAGCGTTTTCCGGGACACCGACTCTGGGGCCAACGTCCTGACTTTC	CSVFRDTDSGANVLTF
TRBJ1-1	NA	TRBD1	TRBV7-2	TGTGCCAGCAGCCATGGACAGGGGAACACTGAAGCTTTCTTT	CASSHGQGNTEAFF
TRBJ2-7	NA	NA	TRBV5-4	TGTGCCAGCAGAGAAACAGGGAACCCCTACGAGCAGTACTTC	CASRETGNPYEQYF
TRBJ1-2	NA	NA	TRBV7-2	TGTGCCAGCAGCCTCACAGTCGGGGGTAACTATGGCTACACCTTC	CASSLTVGGNYGYTF
TRBJ2-2	NA	NA	TRBV7-7	TGTGCTAGCAGCATTGACTATACCGGGGAGCTGTTTTTT	CASSIDYTGELFF
TRBJ2-5	NA	TRBD1	TRBV19	TGTGCCAGTAGTATCAACGCCAACAGGGGTGAAAAGACCCAGTACTTC	CASSINANRGEKTQYF
TRBJ1-2	NA	NA	TRBV5-4	TGTGCCAGCAGCTTGGAAGGGGGGACCTATGGCTACACCTTC	CASSLEGGTYGYTF
TRBJ2-2	NA	TRBD1	TRBV6-5	TGTGCCAGCAGTTTAAGGGGGCGTTGGGGCACCGGGGAGCTGTTTTTT	CASSLRGRWGTGELFF
TRBJ2-6	medium-sized	NA	TRBV5-1	TGCGCCAGCAGCTTGGTGGGGGCCAACGTCCTGACTTTC	CASSLVGANVLTF
TRBJ2-7	NA	TRBD2	TRBV7-2	TGTGCCAGCAGCTTGACTAGCGGGGGGGCCTACGAGCAGTACTTC	CASSLTSGGAYEQYF
TRBJ2-7	NA	NA	TRBV7-2	TGTGCCAGCAGCCAAAAACAGGGCTACGAGCAGTACTTC	CASSQKQGYEQYF
TRBJ2-7	large	TRBD2	TRBV7-6	TGTGCCAGCAGCTTAATTGAACTAGCGGGGCCCTCCGAGCAGTACTTC	CASSLIELAGPSEQYF
TRBJ2-2	NA	NA	TRBV9	TGTGCCAGCAGCGTAGTGGAGAGACCCACCGGGGAGCTGTTTTTT	CASSVVERPTGELFF
TRBJ1-1	NA	NA	TRBV6-5	TGTGCCAGCAGTCTTGGATTCGACACTGAAGCTTTCTTT	CASSLGFDTEAFF
TRBJ2-1	NA	NA	TRBV10-3	TGTGCCATCAGTGAGTCGATTGGCGGAAATGAGCAGTTCTTC	CAISESIGGNEQFF
TRBJ2-7	NA	NA	TRBV4-1	TGCGCCAGCAGCCAAGCCAGGGGAGGGGCGTACGAGCAGTACTTC	CASSQARGGAYEQYF
TRBJ2-2	few	NA	TRBV11-2	TGTGCCAGCAGCCTAAACACCGGGGAGCTGTTTTTT	CASSLNTGELFF
TRBJ2-7	once	TRBD1	TRBV5-1	TGCGCCACCCGGGACAGCAATTACGAGCAGTACTTC	CATRDSNYEQYF
TRBJ1-5	NA	NA	TRBV7-2	TGTGCCAGCAGCCCCCGGGCTAATCAGCCCCAGCATTTT	CASSPRANQPQHF
TRBJ2-7	NA	NA	TRBV6-5	TGTGCCTCGAAAGCCGGACTCCCGAGCTCCTACGAGCAGTACTTC	CASKAGLPSSYEQYF
TRBJ1-1	NA	NA	TRBV7-9	TGTGCCAGCAGCTTAGAACAACGAACTTTCTTT	CASSLEQRTFF
TRBJ2-7	NA	TRBD2	TRBV4-1	TGCGCCAGCAGCCAAGGGGAGGGGCGGGAGGTTTCCTACGAGCAGTACTTC	CASSQGEGREVSYEQYF
TRBJ1-1	few	TRBD1	TRBV3-1/TRBV3-2	TGTGCCAGCAGCCGGACAGGATGGAACACTGAAGCTTTCTTT	CASSRTGWNTEAFF
TRBJ1-3	NA	NA	TRBV5-4	TGTGCCAGCAGCTCTGGGGGGAACGAAAACACCATATATTTT	CASSSGGNENTIYF
TRBJ2-1	NA	TRBD2	TRBV7-2	TGTGCCAGCAGCTTATGGTTCGAGCGGGGCGCAAGTGAGCAGTTCTTC	CASSLWFERGASEQFF
TRBJ2-7	NA	TRBD1	TRBV4-3	TGCGCCAGCAGCTCAAGGACAGGGTCCTACGAGCAGTACTTC	CASSSRTGSYEQYF
TRBJ1-1	NA	NA	TRBV7-8	TGTGCCAGCAGCTTAGTCCGAGGCACTGAAGCTTTCTTT	CASSLVRGTEAFF
TRBJ1-1	NA	NA	TRBV18	TGTGCCAGCTCACGACTGGAGAACACTGAAGCTTTCTTT	CASSRLENTEAFF
TRBJ1-2	NA	NA	TRBV6-5	TGTGCCAGCAGTTACTCGGGGGCAGGTGGCTACACCTTC	CASSYSGAGGYTF
TRBJ2-7	NA	NA	TRBV4-3	TGCGCCAGCAGCCATCTCTACGGATGGGGCCTATCCAGGGAGCAGTACTTC	CASSHLYGWGLSREQYF